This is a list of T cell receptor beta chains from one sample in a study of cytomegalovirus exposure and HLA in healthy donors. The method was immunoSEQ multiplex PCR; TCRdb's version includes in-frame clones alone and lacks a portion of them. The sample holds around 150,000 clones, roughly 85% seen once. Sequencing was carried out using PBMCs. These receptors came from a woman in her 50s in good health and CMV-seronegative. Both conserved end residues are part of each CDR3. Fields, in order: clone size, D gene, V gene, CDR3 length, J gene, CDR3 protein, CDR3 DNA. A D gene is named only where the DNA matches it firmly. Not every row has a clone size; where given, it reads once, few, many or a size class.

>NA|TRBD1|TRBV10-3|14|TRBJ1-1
CAISVDRVDTEAFF
TGTGCCATCAGTGTGGACAGGGTCGACACTGAAGCTTTCTTT
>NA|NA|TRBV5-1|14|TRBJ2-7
CASSLTGDSYEQYF
TGCGCCAGCAGCTTAACGGGGGACTCCTACGAGCAGTACTTC
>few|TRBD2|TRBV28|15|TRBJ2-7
CASARTGGRGYEQYF
TGTGCCAGCGCGAGGACTGGTGGGAGGGGATACGAGCAGTACTTC
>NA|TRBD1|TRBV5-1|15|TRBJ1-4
CASSLARQGEEKLFF
TGCGCCAGCAGCTTGGCTAGGCAGGGGGAAGAAAAACTGTTTTTT
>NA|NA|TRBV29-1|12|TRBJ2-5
CSVGPGVETQYF
TGCAGCGTTGGACCGGGAGTAGAGACCCAGTACTTC
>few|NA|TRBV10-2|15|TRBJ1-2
CASSEYRIANYGYTF
TGCGCCAGCAGTGAGTACAGGATTGCTAACTATGGCTACACCTTC
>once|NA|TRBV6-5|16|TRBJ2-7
CASSYSILMSSYEQYF
TGTGCCAGCAGTTACTCGATACTAATGAGCTCCTACGAGCAGTACTTC
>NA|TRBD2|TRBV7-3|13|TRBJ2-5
CASSPSGQETQYF
TGTGCCAGCAGCCCTAGCGGCCAAGAGACCCAGTACTTC
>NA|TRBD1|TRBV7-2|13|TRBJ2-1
CASGSGTVNEQFF
TGTGCCAGCGGATCCGGGACAGTCAATGAGCAGTTCTTC
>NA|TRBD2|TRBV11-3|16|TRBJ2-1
CASSARTSGTYNEQFF
TGTGCCAGCAGCGCCCGGACTAGCGGGACCTACAATGAGCAGTTCTTC
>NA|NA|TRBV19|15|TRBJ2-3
CASSISQGITDTQYF
TGTGCCAGTAGTATCTCGCAGGGGATAACAGATACGCAGTATTTT
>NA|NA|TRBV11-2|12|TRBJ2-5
CASSLSGETQYF
TGTGCCAGCAGCTTATCGGGGGAGACCCAGTACTTC
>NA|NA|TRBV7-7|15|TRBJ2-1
CASSLGPGVYNEQFF
TGTGCTAGCAGCTTAGGGCCAGGGGTTTACAATGAGCAGTTCTTC
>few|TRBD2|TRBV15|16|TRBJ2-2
CATSRDLGGGSGELFF
TGTGCCACCAGCAGAGATCTCGGGGGGGGATCCGGGGAGCTGTTTTTT
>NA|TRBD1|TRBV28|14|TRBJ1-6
CASSWTGNNSPLHF
TGTGCCAGCAGTTGGACAGGGAATAATTCACCCCTCCACTTT
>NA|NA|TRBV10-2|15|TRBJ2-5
CASSYLRDSEETQYF
TGCGCCAGCAGTTATCTCCGGGACTCAGAAGAGACCCAGTACTTC
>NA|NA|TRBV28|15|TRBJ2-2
CASTLSLGLTGELFF
TGTGCCAGCACCTTATCCCTCGGACTTACCGGGGAGCTGTTTTTT
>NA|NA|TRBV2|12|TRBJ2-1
CASSETGFEQFF
TGTGCCAGCAGCGAGACAGGTTTTGAGCAGTTCTTC
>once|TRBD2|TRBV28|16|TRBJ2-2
CASSLLAGGFRGELFF
TGTGCCAGCAGTTTACTAGCGGGGGGGTTTCGCGGGGAGCTGTTTTTT
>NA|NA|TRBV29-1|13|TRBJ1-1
CSVESTGFGEAFF
TGCAGCGTTGAATCTACAGGGTTCGGTGAAGCTTTCTTT
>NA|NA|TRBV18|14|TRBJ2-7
CASSPDKSSYEQYF
TGTGCCAGCTCACCGGACAAGAGCTCCTACGAGCAGTACTTC
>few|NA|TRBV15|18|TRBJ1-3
CATSRDRGAYPSGNTIYF
TGTGCCACCAGCAGAGACAGGGGCGCTTACCCCTCTGGAAACACCATATATTTT
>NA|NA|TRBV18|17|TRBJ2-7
CASSPPVLRAVRYEQYF
TGTGCCAGCTCACCCCCGGTTCTGAGGGCAGTCAGATACGAGCAGTACTTC
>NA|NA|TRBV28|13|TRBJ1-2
CASRIDSGDGYTF
TGTGCCAGCAGGATCGACAGTGGGGATGGCTACACCTTC
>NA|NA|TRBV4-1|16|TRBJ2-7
CASSQDRQGLDYEQYF
TGCGCCAGCAGCCAAGATCGGCAGGGTCTAGACTACGAGCAGTACTTC
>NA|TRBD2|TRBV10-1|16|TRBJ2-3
CASSETPWTSIDTQYF
TGCGCCAGCAGTGAGACCCCGTGGACTAGCATTGATACGCAGTATTTT
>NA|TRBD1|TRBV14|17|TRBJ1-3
CASSQRTGYESGNTIYF
TGTGCCAGCAGCCAACGGACAGGTTATGAATCTGGAAACACCATATATTTT
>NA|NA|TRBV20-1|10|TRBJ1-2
CSAPNYGYTF
TGCAGTGCTCCGAACTATGGCTACACCTTC
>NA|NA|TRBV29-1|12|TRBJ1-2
CSVENSKYGYTF
TGCAGCGTTGAGAACAGTAAATATGGCTACACCTTC
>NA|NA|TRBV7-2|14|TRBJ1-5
CASSRGLPNQPQHF
TGTGCCAGCAGCCGAGGGCTCCCCAATCAGCCCCAGCATTTT
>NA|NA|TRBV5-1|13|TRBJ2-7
CASSTGHTGEQYF
TGCGCCAGCAGCACGGGACATACTGGCGAGCAGTACTTC
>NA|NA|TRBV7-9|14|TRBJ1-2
CATRRDSDRDGYTF
TGTGCCACCCGCCGGGACTCCGACCGGGATGGCTACACCTTC